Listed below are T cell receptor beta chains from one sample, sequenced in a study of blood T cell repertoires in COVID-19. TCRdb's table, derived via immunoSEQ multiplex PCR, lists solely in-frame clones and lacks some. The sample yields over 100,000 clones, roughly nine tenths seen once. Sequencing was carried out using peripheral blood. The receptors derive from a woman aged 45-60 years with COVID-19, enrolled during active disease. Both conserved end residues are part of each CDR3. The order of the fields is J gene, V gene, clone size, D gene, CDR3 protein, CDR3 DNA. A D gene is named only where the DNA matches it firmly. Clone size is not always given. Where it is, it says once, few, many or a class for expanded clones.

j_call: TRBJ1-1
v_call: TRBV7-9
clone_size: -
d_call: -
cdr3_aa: CASSLGANTEAFF
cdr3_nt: TGTGCCAGCAGCTTAGGAGCGAACACTGAAGCTTTCTTT

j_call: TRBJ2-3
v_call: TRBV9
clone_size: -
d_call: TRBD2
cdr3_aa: CASSVAVGGGPTDTQYF
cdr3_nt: TGTGCCAGCAGCGTAGCCGTCGGGGGGGGCCCCACAGATACGCAGTATTTT

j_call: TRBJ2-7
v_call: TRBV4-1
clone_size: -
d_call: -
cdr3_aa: CASSQDPPGSGYEQYF
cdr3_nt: TGCGCCAGCAGCCAAGATCCCCCGGGGTCGGGATACGAGCAGTACTTC

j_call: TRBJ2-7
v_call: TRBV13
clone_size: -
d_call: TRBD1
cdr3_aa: CASSFTRQGPYEQYF
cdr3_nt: TGTGCCAGCAGCTTTACGAGACAGGGTCCCTACGAGCAGTACTTC

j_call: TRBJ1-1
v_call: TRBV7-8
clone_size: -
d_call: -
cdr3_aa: CASSLASRGMNTEAFF
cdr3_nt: TGTGCCAGCAGCTTAGCGTCCCGGGGGATGAACACTGAAGCTTTCTTT

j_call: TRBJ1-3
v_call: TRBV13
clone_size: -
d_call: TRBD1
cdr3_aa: CASSLWGQFSGNTIYF
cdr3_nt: TGTGCCAGCAGCCTATGGGGACAGTTCTCTGGAAACACCATATATTTT

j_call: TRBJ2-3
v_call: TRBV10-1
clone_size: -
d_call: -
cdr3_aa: CASSEQGGTDTQYF
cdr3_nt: TGCGCCAGCTCTGAACAGGGAGGCACAGATACGCAGTATTTT

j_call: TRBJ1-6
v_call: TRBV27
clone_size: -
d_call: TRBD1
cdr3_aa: CATATGVYNSPLHF
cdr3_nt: TGTGCCACCGCGACAGGGGTCTATAATTCACCCCTCCACTTT

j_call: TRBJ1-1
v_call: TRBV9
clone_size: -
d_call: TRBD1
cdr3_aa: CASSPWTGEGTEAFF
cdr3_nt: TGTGCCAGCAGCCCTTGGACAGGGGAGGGCACTGAAGCTTTCTTT

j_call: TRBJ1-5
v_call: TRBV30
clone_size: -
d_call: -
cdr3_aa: CAWGASGNQPQHF
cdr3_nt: TGTGCCTGGGGGGCCTCTGGCAATCAGCCCCAGCATTTT

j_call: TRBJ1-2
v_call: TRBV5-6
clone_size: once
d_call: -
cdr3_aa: CASSLGTDGDWRGYTF
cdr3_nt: TGTGCCAGCAGTTTGGGGACGGACGGGGACTGGCGTGGCTACACCTTC

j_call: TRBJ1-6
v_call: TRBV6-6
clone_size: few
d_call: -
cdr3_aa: CASSYDQGGINSPLHF
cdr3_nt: TGTGCCAGCAGTTACGATCAGGGAGGGATCAATTCACCCCTCCACTTT

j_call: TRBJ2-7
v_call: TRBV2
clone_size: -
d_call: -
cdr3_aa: CASSEMGGSSYEQYF
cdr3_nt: TGTGCCAGCAGTGAAATGGGGGGAAGTTCCTACGAGCAGTACTTC

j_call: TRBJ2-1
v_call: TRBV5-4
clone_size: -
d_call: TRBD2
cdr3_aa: CASTKTSGGPYNEQFF
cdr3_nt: TGTGCCAGCACTAAAACTAGCGGGGGGCCGTACAATGAGCAGTTCTTC

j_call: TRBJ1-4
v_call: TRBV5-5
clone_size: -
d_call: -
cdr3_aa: CASSLGGAGNEKLFF
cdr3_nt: TGTGCCAGCAGCTTGGGTGGGGCAGGGAACGAAAAACTGTTTTTT

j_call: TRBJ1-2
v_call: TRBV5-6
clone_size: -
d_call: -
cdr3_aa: CASSLRGYGYTF
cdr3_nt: TGTGCCAGCAGCTTGCGGGGTTATGGCTACACCTTC

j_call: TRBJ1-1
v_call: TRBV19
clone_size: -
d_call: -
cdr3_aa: CASSMNQGNTEAFF
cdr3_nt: TGTGCCAGTAGTATGAACCAGGGAAACACTGAAGCTTTCTTT

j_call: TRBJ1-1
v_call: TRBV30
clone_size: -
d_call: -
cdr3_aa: CAWSRGINTEAFF
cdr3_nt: TGTGCCTGGAGCCGGGGGATAAACACTGAAGCTTTCTTT

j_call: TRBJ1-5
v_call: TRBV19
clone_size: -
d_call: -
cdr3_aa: CASSIDADQPQHF
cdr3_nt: TGTGCCAGTAGTATAGATGCGGATCAGCCCCAGCATTTT

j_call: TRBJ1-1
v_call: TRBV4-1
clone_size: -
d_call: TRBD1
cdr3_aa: CASSHVGQGNAEAFF
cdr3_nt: TGCGCCAGCAGCCACGTAGGACAGGGCAATGCTGAAGCTTTCTTT

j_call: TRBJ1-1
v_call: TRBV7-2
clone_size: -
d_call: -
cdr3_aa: CASSLNGGVNTEAFF
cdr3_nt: TGTGCCAGCAGCTTAAACGGGGGGGTGAACACTGAAGCTTTCTTT

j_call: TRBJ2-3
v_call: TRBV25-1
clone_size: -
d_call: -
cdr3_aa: CASSGWRTDTQYF
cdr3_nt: TGTGCCAGCAGTGGCTGGCGCACAGATACGCAGTATTTT

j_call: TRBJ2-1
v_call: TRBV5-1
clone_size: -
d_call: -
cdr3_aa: CASSLKGIPNEQFF
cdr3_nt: TGCGCCAGCAGCTTAAAGGGGATTCCGAATGAGCAGTTCTTC

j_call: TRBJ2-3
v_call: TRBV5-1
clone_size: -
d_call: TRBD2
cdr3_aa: CASTSRGGTDTQYF
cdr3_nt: TGCGCCAGCACTTCGCGGGGGGGCACAGATACGCAGTATTTT

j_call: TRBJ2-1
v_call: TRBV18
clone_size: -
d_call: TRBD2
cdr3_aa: CASSPLGLAGGYNEQFF
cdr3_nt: TGTGCCAGCTCACCACTGGGACTGGCGGGGGGGTACAATGAGCAGTTCTTC

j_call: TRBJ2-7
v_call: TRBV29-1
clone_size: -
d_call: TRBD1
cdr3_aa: CSVRDRDDGEQYF
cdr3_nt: TGCAGCGTTAGGGACAGGGATGATGGTGAGCAGTACTTC

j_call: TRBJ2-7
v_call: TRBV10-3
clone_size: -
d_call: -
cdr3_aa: CAISQTYEQYF
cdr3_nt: TGTGCCATCAGTCAAACCTACGAGCAGTACTTC

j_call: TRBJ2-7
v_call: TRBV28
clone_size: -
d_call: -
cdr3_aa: CASGQQQGSSYEQYF
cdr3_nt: TGTGCCAGCGGGCAACAACAGGGTAGCTCCTACGAGCAGTACTTC

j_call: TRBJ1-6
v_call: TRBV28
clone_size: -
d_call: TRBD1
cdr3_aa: CASSSGQFSPLHF
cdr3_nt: TGTGCCAGCAGTTCGGGACAGTTCTCACCCCTCCACTTT

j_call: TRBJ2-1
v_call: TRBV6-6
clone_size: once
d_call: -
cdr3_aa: CASSYSEGGQFF
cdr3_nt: TGTGCCAGCAGTTACTCGGAAGGGGGGCAGTTCTTC

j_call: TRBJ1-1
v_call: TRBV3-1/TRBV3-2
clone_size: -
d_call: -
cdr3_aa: CASSQDLGQNTEAFF
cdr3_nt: TGTGCCAGCAGCCAAGATCTGGGACAGAACACTGAAGCTTTCTTT

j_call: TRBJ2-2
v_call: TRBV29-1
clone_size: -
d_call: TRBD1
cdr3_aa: CSVEWTGNTGELFF
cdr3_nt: TGCAGCGTTGAATGGACAGGGAACACCGGGGAGCTGTTTTTT

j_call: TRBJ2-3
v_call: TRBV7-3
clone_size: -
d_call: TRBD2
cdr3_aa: CASSLAGGPISTDTQYF
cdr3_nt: TGTGCCAGCAGCTTAGCGGGGGGACCGATTAGCACAGATACGCAGTATTTT

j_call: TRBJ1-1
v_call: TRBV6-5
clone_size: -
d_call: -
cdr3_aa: CASSYSQGMNTEAFF
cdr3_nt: TGTGCCAGCAGTTACTCGCAGGGAATGAACACTGAAGCTTTCTTT

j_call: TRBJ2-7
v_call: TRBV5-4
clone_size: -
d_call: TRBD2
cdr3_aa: CASSRGTSGISYEQYF
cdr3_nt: TGTGCCAGCAGCAGAGGGACTAGCGGGATTTCCTACGAGCAGTACTTC

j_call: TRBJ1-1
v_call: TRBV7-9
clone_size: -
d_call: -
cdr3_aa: CASSLEGRGAEAFF
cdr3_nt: TGTGCCAGCAGCTTAGAAGGCCGAGGAGCTGAAGCTTTCTTT